The 19 T cell receptor beta chains reported below all come from one sample, sequenced in a study of graft-versus-host responses after intestinal transplantation. These TCRs are of unknown antigen specificity. The table came from immunoSEQ multiplex PCR; TCRdb's copy has only in-frame clones and leaves some out. The table has about 93,000 clones, over 80% seen once; the top ten hold 0.45% to 0.6%. The sequences come from unstimulated CD8+ T cells sorted from spleen or lymph node cells, collected before intestinal transplant. The receptor set was obtained from a human donor who received an intestinal transplant.

The chain has TRBV5-5 and TRBJ2-5; no clear D gene. CDR1 is SGHKS, CDR2 YYEKEE, per germline (reference sequence). Trimming pared 0 bases from V and 3 bases from J, leaving 9 bases between. The CDR3 spans 14 residues. DNA for the CDR3: TGTGCCAGCAGCTTGGGACGCACAGAAGAGACCCAGTACTTC. The encoded protein is CASSLGRTEETQYF.

The genes are TRBV10-3 and TRBJ2-1; no definite D call. This CDR3 contains 14 residues. The V and J ends lost 6 bases and 4 bases respectively, with 13 bases between them. Germline V lookup: CDR1 ENHRY, CDR2 SYGVKD. This CDR3 reads CAIRNGVEYNEQFF. CDR3 coding DNA: TGTGCCATCAGGAACGGAGTAGAGTACAATGAGCAGTTCTTC.

This clone has more than one count but fewer than ten. The V gene is TRBV4-3, the J gene TRBJ2-3, with a tentative D call TRBD1 (5 bases). This CDR3 is 15 amino acids long. Looked up from germline, CDR1 is LGHNA and CDR2 is YSLEER. Trimming shortened V by 2 bases and J by 6 bases, and 15 bases separated the two germline ends. The chain's CDR3 is CASSQRSGHMDTQYF. CDR3 DNA sequence: TGCGCCAGCAGCCAACGATCAGGGCACATGGATACGCAGTATTTT.

Points on this clone: Other DNA sequences in the same sample also yield this CDR3. This rearrangement joins TRBV18 to TRBJ2-7; tentative D call: TRBD2 (6 bases). Trimming took 1 base from V and 2 from J, leaving 9 bases between them. CDR3 length equals 14 residues. The germline V gene encodes CDR1 KGHSH and CDR2 LQKENI. The CDR3 DNA is TGTGCCAGCTCACCACGGGACTCCCCCTACGAGCAGTACTTC. It is translated as CASSPRDSPYEQYF.

The chain carries TRBV4-3 and TRBJ2-7, with a weak D call TRBD1 (5 bases). The CDR3 has 14 residues. Trimming took off 3 bases at V and 1 base at J, with 10 bases between the two ends. CDR1 is LGHNA, CDR2 YSLEER, per germline. CDR3: CASSQERGSYEQYF. The CDR3 DNA is TGCGCCAGCAGCCAGGAAAGGGGTTCCTACGAGCAGTACTTC.

This rearrangement joins TRBV27 to TRBJ1-1; 8 nucleotides agree with TRBD1. CDR1 and CDR2 (germline): MNHEY, SMNVEV (reference sequence). With V trimmed by 3 bases and J by 4 bases, 4 bases remained unmatched. CDR3 size: 14 residues. The CDR3: CASSFTGGVTEAFF. The CDR3 region has the DNA TGTGCCAGCAGTTTCACAGGGGGTGTCACTGAAGCTTTCTTT.

The rearrangement joins TRBV6-5 to TRBJ1-1; 8 bases are a match to TRBD1. The J segment lost 2 bases and the V segment lost 5 bases, leaving 7 bases of the junction unmatched. Germline assignment: CDR1 MNHEY and CDR2 SVGAGI. CDR3 length equals 15 residues. The DNA of the CDR3 is TGTGCCAGCAGTACCCGGACAGGGAAAAACACTGAAGCTTTCTTT. Translating it yields CASSTRTGKNTEAFF.

This sequence joins TRBV27 and TRBJ2-6, with D maybe TRBD1 (5 bases). The CDR3 spans 14 residues. Trimming shortened V by 3 bases and J by 2 bases, and 5 bases separated the two germline ends. Germline assignment: CDR1 MNHEY and CDR2 SMNVEV (reference sequence). This CDR3 reads CASSLTAGANVLTF. CDR3 DNA sequence: TGTGCCAGCAGTTTGACAGCTGGGGCCAACGTCCTGACTTTC.

This sequence joins TRBV27 and TRBJ2-1; 7 bases are a match to TRBD1. The CDR3 extends over 13 amino acids. Germline CDR1 reads MNHEY; CDR2 reads SMNVEV (reference sequence). V lost 6 bases and J lost 9; bases outside the gene matches: 8. DNA of the CDR3: TGTGCCAGCAGCTTAACAGGGGCGGGTGAGCAGTTCTTC. Translation gives CASSLTGAGEQFF.

The chain employs TRBV29-1 and TRBJ1-1; tentatively, D is TRBD1 (5 bases). Trimming stripped 3 bases from V and 2 bases from J, with 16 bases between. This CDR3 is built from 15 residues. Germline V CDR1 and CDR2: SQVTM, ANQGSEA. In nucleotides, the CDR3 is TGCAGCGTTGATCTCGATTTAGGGGTTAACACTGAAGCTTTCTTT. Translated: CSVDLDLGVNTEAFF.

The chain has TRBV9 and TRBJ1-2; TRBD1 is a possible D gene (5 bases). Trimming stripped 0 bases from V and 7 bases from J, with 10 bases between. CDR3 length: 13 amino acids. CDR1 is SGDLS, CDR2 YYNGEE, per germline. This chain's CDR3 is CASSVGAGGGYTF. The DNA of the CDR3 is TGTGCCAGCAGCGTAGGCGCCGGGGGTGGCTACACCTTC. Using reference TRBV9 and TRBJ1-2 for the parts outside the CDR3, the full variable domain is DSGVTQTPKHLITATGQRVTLRCSPRSGDLSVYWYQQSLDQGLQFLIQYYNGEERAKGNILERFSAQQFPDLHSELNLSSLELGDSALYFCASSVGAGGGYTFGSGTRLTVV.

The rearrangement uses TRBV19 and TRBJ2-7, with 9 bases identical to TRBD2. The germline V gene has CDR1 LNHDA and CDR2 SQIVND (reference sequence). The CDR3 loop spans 14 amino acids. The V segment lost 5 bases and the J segment 3 bases; nucleotides outside the gene matches: 5. CDR3 DNA sequence: TGTGCCAGTAGTCCGGCGGGAGGGTTCTACGAGCAGTACTTC. Its translation: CASSPAGGFYEQYF.

J is TRBJ1-2 and V is TRBV11-2, with 7 bases that match TRBD1. Germline V gene sequence: CDR1 SGHAT, CDR2 FQNNGV. Trimming removed 4 bases from V and 5 bases from J; junction bases left unmatched: 10. This CDR3 spans 15 amino acids. Written as DNA, the CDR3 is TGTGCCAGCAGCTCAGACAGGGCACCACCTTATGGCTACACCTTC. Its protein product is CASSSDRAPPYGYTF.

The chain carries TRBV7-9 and TRBJ2-5, with 9 bases that match TRBD1. CDR3 size: 17 residues. Germline values: CDR1 SEHNR, CDR2 FQNEAQ (reference sequence). V was clipped by 1 base and J by 3 bases; unmatched bases: 9. CDR3 DNA sequence: TGTGCCAGCAGCTTAGTTAACAGGGGGCGTTGGGAAGAGACCCAGTACTTC. Translated, it gives CASSLVNRGRWEETQYF.

V usage is TRBV4-1 and J usage is TRBJ1-2; 12 bases agree with TRBD1. Unmatched junction bases numbered 9, after V lost 2 bases and J lost 8 bases. The V gene's germline CDR1 is MGHRA and CDR2 YSYEKL. The CDR3 consists of 16 residues. CDR3 coding DNA: TGCGCCAGCAGCCAACCAACGGGACAGGGGGCGTTCGGCTACACCTTC. It codes for CASSQPTGQGAFGYTF.

This clone was counted a single time. In DNA form, the CDR3 reads TGTGCCAGCAGCGAAAGATGGGACATAGATCAGCCCCAGCATTTT. This gives the protein CASSERWDIDQPQHF. The chain couples TRBV6-1 to TRBJ1-5; D is possibly TRBD1 (6 bases). CDR1 and CDR2 from the germline V gene are MNHNS and SASEGT. The CDR3 contains 15 residues. Trimming pared 6 bases from V and 5 bases from J, leaving 17 bases between.

The chain links TRBV27 to TRBJ1-2, with TRBD1 identical over 7 bases. Losses at the gene ends were 7 bases for V and 2 bases for J; bases not matched to a gene: 13. Germline V gene data show CDR1 as MNHEY and CDR2 as SMNVEV (reference sequence). This CDR3 is built from 16 residues. The CDR3 nucleotides read TGTGCCAGCACCGGGACGACAGGGCAGGGGAACTATGGCTACACCTTC. Its protein product is CASTGTTGQGNYGYTF.

The J gene is TRBJ2-7, the V gene TRBV5-6; D is unclear. The CDR3 is made up of 15 amino acids. Between the trimmed V and J ends, which lost 0 bases and 3 bases, there was a span of 13 bases. The germline CDR1 and CDR2 sequences are SGHDT and YYEEEE. CDR3 protein: CASSLGYSEIYEQYF. Here the CDR3 DNA reads TGTGCCAGCAGCTTGGGGTACAGTGAAATCTACGAGCAGTACTTC.

This clone was recorded only once. The chain has TRBV4-2 and TRBJ2-3, with 9 bases identical to TRBD1. There are 13 residues in the CDR3. The V gene's germline CDR1 is LGHNA and CDR2 YNFKEQ. V lost 6 bases, J lost 8 bases, and 6 bases stayed unmatched. CDR3 bases: TGTGCCAGCAGGTGGACAGGGGAGGTTACGCAGTATTTT. Its translation is CASRWTGEVTQYF.